This T cell receptor (beta chain) derives from a study of blood T cell repertoires in COVID-19. About the research overall: Samples taken during acute and convalescent COVID-19 were collected in the United States, Italy and Spain. T cells, B-cell-depleted T cells, or PBMCs supplied cDNA or gDNA.

From germline, CDR1 is MDHEN and CDR2 SYDVKM. Trimming removed 8 bases from V and 9 bases from J; junction bases left unmatched: 7. This CDR3 contains 14 residues. Clones were sequenced by immunoSEQ multiplex PCR, and TCRdb holds only the in-frame ones, with some missing. The table has roughly 200,000 clones, 80% to 90% seen once; the top ten hold roughly 3.5%. Sequenced input: peripheral blood. This TCR was sampled from a man between 60 and 75 years old with acute or convalescent COVID-19. V is TRBV28 and J is TRBJ2-1; TRBD2 matches at 13 bases. The CDR3 spells CASAGTSGKGEQFF. DNA for the CDR3: TGTGCCAGCGCGGGGACTAGCGGGAAGGGTGAGCAGTTCTTC.